The source of this TCR beta chain is a study of shared clonotypes between healthy human individuals (dated by TCRdb to 2019 to 2021). Background for the entire study: Two women and three men aged 18 to 49 years were included in the cohort. For each donor, three plates each were used for CD4 naive and CD4 memory, two plates were used for CD8 naive, and one plate was used for CD8 memory. Per donor, leukapheresis produced somewhere between about 0.8 and 9.5 billion PBMCs. Blood TCR repertoires of roughly five healthy adults were deeply sequenced to estimate repertoire size and the extent of clonotype sharing between individuals. To increase sequencing depth and limit assay-specific biases, TCR repertoire library preparation and sequencing were carried out by different laboratories using diverse techniques.

This clone came up once. Its antigen is currently not known. Qualities for individual bases were not recorded, and no much larger clone is one base off. General study outcomes and caveats: Because the study included a small number of donors, the genetic and exposure-history diversity represented was limited. About 5% of naive CD4, around 3.5% of naive CD8, roughly 2.5% of memory CD4, and about 0.4% of memory CD8 clonotypes were shared across a few donors. Only blood was sampled, and tissue TCR repertoires likely differ from those in blood. Rarefaction of sorted-subset datasets indicated incomplete sequencing despite the large sequencing depth. Naive subsets generally had larger estimated clonotype richness than memory subsets. Compared with non-shared clonotypes, the clonotypes found in all four sorted-subset donors had higher generation probabilities. Based on pairwise subsampling, the degree of clonotype sharing among donors was expected to be affected by sequencing depth.

Measured from the cysteine to the phenylalanine, the CDR3 is 14 residues long. The CDR3 DNA has 42 bases and is translated from base 1. As encoded in the germline V gene (reference sequence), CDR1 is LNHDA while CDR2 is SQIVND. Trimmed from V: 7 bases; trimmed from J: 3 bases; junction bases lacking a gene match: 9. The donors were healthy, HIV-negative adults who had no recently reported acute infections or vaccinations. Every donor was a Caucasian adult residing in Nashville, Tennessee, USA. CD4+ T cells were enriched by magnetic negative selection; naive cells were then positively selected on CD45RA, and the negative fraction formed the memory subset. Blood was obtained by leukapheresis, after which PBMCs were separated by Ficoll-Histopaque density gradient centrifugation and cryopreserved in liquid nitrogen vapor phase. Analytical flow cytometry was used to check the purity and quantity of every magnetically sorted T cell population. Genomic DNA was isolated from each sorted fraction and quantified by UV absorbance on a Nanodrop 2000c.

Using the deep immunoSEQ assay, multiplex PCR amplified TCR CDR3 regions from genomic DNA. Extracted genomic DNA from each cell subset was distributed evenly across all wells of several immunoSEQ 96-well plates, and each plate was treated as a replicate. For sorted subsets, each replicate PCR was loaded with roughly 190 ng genomic DNA, equivalent to 25,000 to 35,000 T cell genomes. Purified libraries were measured with a Qubit 3.0 fluorometer, size-checked on a Bioanalyzer 2100, and measured again with the KAPA Library Quantification kit. Every immunoSEQ 96-well plate was sequenced on a separate single-read 150-cycle Illumina NextSeq 550 flow cell. The original pipeline was this. The immunoSEQ output contained only junctional sequences without quality scores, so filtering could not match that applied to full-length reads. Sequences were annotated with PyIR, a Python wrapper for IgBLAST v1.9, and V/J genes and CDR3 were assigned using IMGT germline references. Reads were removed for weak V/J assignments (E-value above 1e-6), missing CDR3, stop codons, out-of-frame junctions, or ambiguous translated residues. A V3J clonotype was defined by an identical inferred V gene, J gene, and CDR3 amino acid sequence. Percentage overlap between repertoires was calculated by dividing the number of shared unique clonotypes by the size of the smaller repertoire. Three approaches were used to assess repertoire richness: RTK rarefaction, the Chao1 estimator, and Recon v2.1 estimates of unobserved clonotypes. Generation probabilities were computed with OLGA for all TCRbeta clonotypes obtained by the gDNA method from several donors. Here the immuneACCESS table is served through TCRdb, limited to in-frame sequences with V and J called. Missing clones are a known gap in these copies; in checked studies unresolved V genes cover under half, and the rest lacks a known reason. The V and J calls and the clone size are those of that table, but D and trimming were determined from the DNA. The sample profile shows around 940,000 clones; 60% to 85% of them were found once. Nearly 1.5% of the sample comes from the top ten.

The V gene is TRBV19 and the J gene is TRBJ2-7, with 7 bases aligning to TRBD1. The TCR sequence derives from a man between 18 and 29 years old in good health. Material for sequencing was memory CD4+ T cells sorted from blood. What this sample's cell subset or site label stands for: CD45RA-negative fraction. This receptor has the CDR3 CASTLQAGGYEQYF. The sequenced DNA: TGTGCCAGTACCTTACAAGCAGGGGGCTACGAGCAGTACTTC.